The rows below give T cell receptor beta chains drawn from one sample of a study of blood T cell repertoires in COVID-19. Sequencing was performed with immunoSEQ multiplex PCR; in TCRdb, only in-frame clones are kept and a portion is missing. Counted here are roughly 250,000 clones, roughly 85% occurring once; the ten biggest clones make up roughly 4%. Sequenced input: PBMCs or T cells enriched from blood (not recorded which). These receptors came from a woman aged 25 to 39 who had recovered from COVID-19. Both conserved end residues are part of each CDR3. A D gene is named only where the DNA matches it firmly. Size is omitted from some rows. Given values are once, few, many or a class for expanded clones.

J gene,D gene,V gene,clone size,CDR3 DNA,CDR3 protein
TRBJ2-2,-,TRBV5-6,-,TGTGCCAGCAGCCGAGCGGACCGAACCCTAACCGGGGAGCTGTTTTTT,CASSRADRTLTGELFF
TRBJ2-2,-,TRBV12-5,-,TGTGCTAGTGGTTTGACCCCGGGACACCAGGACACCGGGGAGCTGTTTTTT,CASGLTPGHQDTGELFF
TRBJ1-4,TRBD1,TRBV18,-,TGTGCCAGCTCACCGACCAGGGGGGAAACTAATGAAAAACTGTTTTTT,CASSPTRGETNEKLFF
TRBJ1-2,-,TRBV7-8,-,TGTGCCAGCAGACTGGACGGGATCTATGGCTACACCTTC,CASRLDGIYGYTF
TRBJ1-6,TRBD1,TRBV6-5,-,TGTGCCAGCAGTTACAGCGACAGGGTAGTGAATTCACCCCTCCACTTT,CASSYSDRVVNSPLHF
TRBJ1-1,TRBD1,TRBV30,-,TGTGCCTGGGGAGGCAGGGGGCGGACGAATGAAGCTTTCTTT,CAWGGRGRTNEAFF
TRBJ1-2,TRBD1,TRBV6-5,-,TGTGCCAGCAGTTACACGGACAGGGGTGGCTACACCTTC,CASSYTDRGGYTF
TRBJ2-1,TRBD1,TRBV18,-,TGTGCCAGCTCACTCGGGACAGGGGGGCATGAGCAGTTCTTC,CASSLGTGGHEQFF
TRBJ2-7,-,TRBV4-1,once,TGCGCCAGCAGCCAAGTAATCCCCATAACAGGGAGCTCCTACGAGCAGTACTTC,CASSQVIPITGSSYEQYF
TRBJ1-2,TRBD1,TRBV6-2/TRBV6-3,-,TGTGCCAGCAGTACCCGGGACAGTATCTATGGCTACACCTTC,CASSTRDSIYGYTF
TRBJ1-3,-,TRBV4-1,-,TGCGCCAGCAGCCAAGACAGTTTCCTAGGATACAGGGTCGCTGGAAACACCATATATTTT,CASSQDSFLGYRVAGNTIYF
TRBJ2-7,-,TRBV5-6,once,TGTGCCAGCAGCCCCGCTAGAGGACAATATTACGAGCAGTACTTC,CASSPARGQYYEQYF
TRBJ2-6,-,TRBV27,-,TGTGCCAGCAGCCAGAGGGTTGGGGGGGCCAACGTCCTGACTTTC,CASSQRVGGANVLTF
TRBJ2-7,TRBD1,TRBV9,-,TGTGCCAGCAGCGTGACAGGGGGCACGCCCTACGAGCAGTACTTC,CASSVTGGTPYEQYF
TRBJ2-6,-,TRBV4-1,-,TGCGCCACCAACAGGGAAACAGGGGCCAACGTCCTGACTTTC,CATNRETGANVLTF
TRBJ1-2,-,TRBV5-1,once,TGCGCCAGCAGCTCAAGCCGAGGTTCGTTCAGGGATGGCTACACCTTC,CASSSSRGSFRDGYTF
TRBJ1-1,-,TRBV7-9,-,TGTGCCAGCAGCTTAGATTCCGGGACATCTCTCACGATCTTT,CASSLDSGTSLTIF
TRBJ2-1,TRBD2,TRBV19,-,TGTGCCAGTAGTATCGGACTAGCGGGAGGACTTAGCTCCTACAATGAGCAGTTCTTC,CASSIGLAGGLSSYNEQFF
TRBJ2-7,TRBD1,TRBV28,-,TGTGCCAGCAGTTTCCACAGGGGTGGGAGCTACGAGCAGTACTTC,CASSFHRGGSYEQYF
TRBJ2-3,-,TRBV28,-,TGTGCCAGCAGTTCCGACAAGGCGAGCACAGATACGCAGTATTTT,CASSSDKASTDTQYF
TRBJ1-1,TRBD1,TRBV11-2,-,TGTGCCAGCAGCTTTGCCGGGACAGGGTTAGTTTGGACTGAAGCTTTCTTT,CASSFAGTGLVWTEAFF
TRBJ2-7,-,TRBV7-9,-,TGTGCCAGCAGCTTGGCACCGACAGGATCTTCATACTACGAGCAGTACTTC,CASSLAPTGSSYYEQYF
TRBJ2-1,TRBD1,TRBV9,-,TGTGCCAGCAGCCCGAGGCAGGGGGCGCTCAATGAGCAGTTCTTC,CASSPRQGALNEQFF
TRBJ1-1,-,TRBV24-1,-,TGTGCCACCAGTGACGGAGGGACCGGGGTTGAGACTTTCTTT,CATSDGGTGVETFF
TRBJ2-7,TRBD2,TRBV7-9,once,TGTGCCAGCAGCTTTGAACTAGCGGGCCCTCTTGAGCAGTACTTC,CASSFELAGPLEQYF
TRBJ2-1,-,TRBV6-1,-,TGTGCCAGCAGTGAAGCAGGAACGGGGGGCTCCCGCAATGAGCAGTTCTTC,CASSEAGTGGSRNEQFF
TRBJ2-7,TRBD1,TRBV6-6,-,TGTGCCAGCAGTTACGGGGACAGCGTCGTGTGGGAGCAGTACTTC,CASSYGDSVVWEQYF
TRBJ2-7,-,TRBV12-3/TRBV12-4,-,TGTGCCAGCAGTTTACCAGCGCTCGAGCAGTACTTC,CASSLPALEQYF
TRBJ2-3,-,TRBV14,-,TGTGCCAGCAGACGAGGGATTACCACAGATACGCAGTATTTT,CASRRGITTDTQYF
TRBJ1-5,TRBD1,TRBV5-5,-,TGTGCCAGCAGCTTTACGACAGGGCGCGCGGGTCAGCCCCAGCATTTT,CASSFTTGRAGQPQHF
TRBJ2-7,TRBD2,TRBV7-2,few,TGTGCCAGCAGCTGGTCAGGAGCGGGAGGTCTCGAGCAGTACTTC,CASSWSGAGGLEQYF
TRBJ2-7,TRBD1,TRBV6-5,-,TGTGCCAGCGAGAGGACAGGGGCCGGTATCTACGAGCAGTACTTC,CASERTGAGIYEQYF
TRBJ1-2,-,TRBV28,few,TGTGCCAGCAGTTGGGGTCAGGAGGTTTATGGCTACACCTTC,CASSWGQEVYGYTF
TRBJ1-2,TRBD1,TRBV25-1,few,TGTGCCAGCAGAGCCCCCGGGGACAGGGGTAGCTATGGCTACACCTTC,CASRAPGDRGSYGYTF
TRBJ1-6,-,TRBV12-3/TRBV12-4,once,TGTGCCAGCAGAGGAGCGTCCTCACCCCTCCACTTT,CASRGASSPLHF
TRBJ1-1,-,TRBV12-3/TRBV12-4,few,TGTGCCAGCAGTTTCAGCGGCGGATGGAAAGCTTTCTTT,CASSFSGGWKAFF
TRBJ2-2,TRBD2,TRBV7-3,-,TGTGCCAGCAGCTCGGCTAGCGGGAACACCGGGGAGCTGTTTTTT,CASSSASGNTGELFF
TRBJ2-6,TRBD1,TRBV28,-,TGTGCCAGCAGCATTGACAGGGGGAGCTCTGGGGCCAACGTCCTGACTTTC,CASSIDRGSSGANVLTF
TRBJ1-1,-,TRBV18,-,TGTGCCAGCTCACTCTCGGACACAAGGAACACTGAAGCTTTCTTT,CASSLSDTRNTEAFF
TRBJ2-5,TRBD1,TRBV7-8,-,TGTGCCAGCAGCCCGGACAGGGTTTCATCCCAAGAGACCCAGTACTTC,CASSPDRVSSQETQYF
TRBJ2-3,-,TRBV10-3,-,TGTGCCATCAGTGGGACTACGAGGGGCAATACGCAGTATTTT,CAISGTTRGNTQYF
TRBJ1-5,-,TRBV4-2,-,TGTGCCAGCAGCCAAGAGACGGGGAGGAGCAATCAGCCCCAGCATTTT,CASSQETGRSNQPQHF
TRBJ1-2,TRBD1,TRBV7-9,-,TGTGCCAGCAGCGAGCGGGACAGGTCATCGAACGGCTACACCTTC,CASSERDRSSNGYTF
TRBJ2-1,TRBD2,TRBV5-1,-,TGCGCCAGCAGACAAACCCCCTCCGGGAGGGATGAGCAGTTCTTC,CASRQTPSGRDEQFF
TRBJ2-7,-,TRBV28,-,TGTGCCAGCAGTTTAAACAGCCACTACGAGCAGTACTTC,CASSLNSHYEQYF
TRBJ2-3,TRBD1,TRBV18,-,TGTGCCAGCTCACCACCCGGGACAGGCCCAGATACGCAGTATTTT,CASSPPGTGPDTQYF
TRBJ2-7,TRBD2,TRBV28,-,TGTGCCAGCAGTCCTAGCGGGAGGGCCGCCTACGAGCAGTACTTC,CASSPSGRAAYEQYF
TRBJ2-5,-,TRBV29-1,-,TGCAGCGTTGAGGATGGCCGGGAGGAGACCCAGTACTTC,CSVEDGREETQYF